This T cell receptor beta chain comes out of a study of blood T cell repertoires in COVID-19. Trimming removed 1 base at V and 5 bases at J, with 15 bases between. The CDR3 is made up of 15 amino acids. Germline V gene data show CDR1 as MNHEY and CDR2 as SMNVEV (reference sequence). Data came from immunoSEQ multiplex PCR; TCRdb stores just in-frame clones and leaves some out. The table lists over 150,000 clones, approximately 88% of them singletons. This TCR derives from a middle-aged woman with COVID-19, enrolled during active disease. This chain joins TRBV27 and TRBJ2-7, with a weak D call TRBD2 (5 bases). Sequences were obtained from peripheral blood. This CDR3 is CASSLLDWEPDEQYF. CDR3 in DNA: TGTGCCAGCAGTTTATTGGACTGGGAGCCCGACGAGCAGTACTTC.